This T cell receptor beta chain came from a study of T cell repertoires in cytomegalovirus infection. Study-wide context: In the study, CMV epitopes included recently identified HLA-C-restricted and well-studied HLA-B-restricted ones. Whole-study findings and limits: Dominating the ex vivo response were HLA-C-restricted CMV-specific TCR beta clonotypes. Carriage of CMV together with the relevant HLA was identifiable through cumulative public TCR beta family frequency.

TCRdb ran MiXCR on the reads and lists one entry per CDR3 protein. The repertoire holds a few hundred thousand distinct CDR3 sequences, with 25% to 30% as singletons. Germline V gene sequence: CDR1 MDHEN, CDR2 SYDVKM. V lost 1 base and J 3 bases, leaving 7 bases between the germline ends. This CDR3 is built from 13 residues. A remark on this clonotype: Antigen specificity is unknown.

V and J are TRBV28 and TRBJ2-7; D remains unclear. This receptor was taken from a human donor in good health (CMV status not recorded). Some clones in this sample may be carry-over from other donors' samples. The source was cultured PBMCs, collected from culture after CMV antigen stimulation. CDR3 protein: CASSLSRYYEQYF. CDR3 DNA sequence: TGTGCCAGCAGTTTATCCCGGTACTACGAGCAGTACTTC.